Below are 23 T cell receptor beta chains sequenced from a single sample in a study of OX40 agonist ivuxolimab in advanced cancers. TCRdb's copy holds only in-frame clones and misses some; the assay was immunoSEQ multiplex PCR. The table lists 50,000 to 65,000 clones, nearly 95% of them singletons. The starting material was CD4+ or CD8+ T cells sorted from blood, obtained in a trial of the OX40 agonist ivuxolimab. Receptor source: an adult with an advanced solid tumor such as melanoma, head and neck, liver or kidney cancer.

The genes are TRBV28 and TRBJ2-1; 8 bases fit TRBD2. The CDR3 is 16 amino acids. V shed 3 bases and J 7 bases; nucleotides not matched to a gene: 11. CDR1 MDHEN and CDR2 SYDVKM come from the germline V gene. Here the CDR3 reads CASSFSPGLAQNEQFF. In nucleotides, the CDR3 is TGTGCCAGCAGTTTCTCACCAGGACTAGCCCAAAATGAGCAGTTCTTC.

This chain uses TRBV21-1 with TRBJ2-5. TRBV21-1 is flagged as a pseudogene. This CDR3 comprises 15 residues. CDR3 in DNA: TGTGCCAGCAGCCTTTATAAAAAGTACCAAGAGACCCAGTACTTC. Protein: CASSLYKKYQETQYF.

This chain connects TRBV6-5 to TRBJ1-2, with TRBD1 matching over 10 bases. Trimming removed 11 bases from V and 5 bases from J; junction bases left unmatched: 2. The CDR3 is 11 residues long. CDR1 is MNHEY and CDR2 is SVGAGI in the germline V gene. In DNA form, the CDR3 reads TGTGCCGCGGGACAGGGGTATGGCTACACCTTC. It is translated as CAAGQGYGYTF.

This chain uses TRBV6-6 with TRBJ1-4, with D perhaps TRBD1 (6 bases). This CDR3 spans 16 amino acids. Trimming cost V 5 bases and J 0 bases, with 13 bases left between them. Germline assignment: CDR1 MNHNY and CDR2 SVGAGI (reference sequence). The CDR3 DNA follows: TGTGCCAGCAGTCTGACGGGGGGCACAACTAATGAAAAACTGTTTTTT. Protein sequence: CASSLTGGTTNEKLFF.

CDR3 region: CASSPRTSGRELYTQYF. In nucleotides, the CDR3 is TGCGCCAGCAGCCCTCGGACTAGCGGGAGGGAATTGTATACGCAGTATTTT. The chain combines TRBV4-1 with TRBJ2-3, with 15 bases matching TRBD2. The CDR3 is made up of 17 amino acids. Germline CDR1 is MGHRA and CDR2 is YSYEKL. Germline trimming cut 4 bases from V and 7 bases from J; bases unmatched to any gene: 9.

The rearrangement joins TRBV9 to TRBJ2-3; the D is unclear. The CDR3 consists of 16 residues. Germline assignment: CDR1 SGDLS and CDR2 YYNGEE. The V end was cut by 0 bases, the J end by 4 bases, with 15 bases between. The CDR3 DNA follows: TGTGCCAGCAGCGTAGGAAGCGCCCCTCTACCAGATACGCAGTATTTT. Protein: CASSVGSAPLPDTQYF.

V gene TRBV7-3 combines with J gene TRBJ1-1, with D unresolved. CDR3 size: 12 residues. From germline, CDR1 is SGHTA and CDR2 FQGTGA. V lost 9 bases to trimming and J lost 2 bases, with 10 bases between them. The CDR3 coding sequence is TGTGCCAGTAACGATATTAACACTGAAGCTTTCTTT. Translating it yields CASNDINTEAFF.

A remark on this clone: Different DNA sequences within this sample yield the same CDR3. This chain connects TRBV27 to TRBJ1-5, with a possible D match to TRBD1 (6 bases). CDR1 and CDR2 from the germline V gene are MNHEY and SMNVEV (reference sequence). CDR3 size: 13 residues. V was pared by 0 bases and J by 7 bases, with 7 bases between. CDR3 sequence: CASSLSTGQPQHF. The CDR3 DNA reads as TGTGCCAGCAGTTTATCTACAGGGCAGCCCCAGCATTTT.

The count of this clone is one. The chain has TRBV7-8 and TRBJ2-1, with no clear D. Germline CDR1 reads SGHVS; CDR2 reads FQNEAQ. The V end lost 5 bases, the J end lost 2 bases, and 4 bases lay between the germline ends. The CDR3 contains 12 residues. CDR3 region: CASSRAYNEQFF. The CDR3 coding sequence is TGTGCCAGCAGCCGAGCCTACAATGAGCAGTTCTTC.

This chain joins TRBV7-9 and TRBJ2-4; 7 bases are shared with TRBD2. Germline V gives CDR1 SEHNR, CDR2 FQNEAQ (reference sequence). This CDR3 region has 16 residues. J gave up 0 bases and V 5 bases, and 7 bases lay outside the gene matches. This CDR3 reads CASSRLADLAKNIQYF. The CDR3 DNA reads TGTGCCAGCAGCCGACTAGCTGACTTAGCCAAAAACATTCAGTACTTC.

The J gene is TRBJ2-5, the V gene TRBV9, with D possibly called TRBD1 or TRBD2 (5 bases each). The germline gives CDR1 SGDLS, CDR2 YYNGEE. V shed 0 bases and J shed 3 bases, with 6 bases lying between them. This CDR3 region has 13 residues. The CDR3: CASSVVGEETQYF. The CDR3 nucleotides are TGTGCCAGCAGCGTAGTGGGGGAAGAGACCCAGTACTTC.

This chain links TRBV5-1 with TRBJ2-7; 8 bases fit TRBD1. Per germline, CDR1 SGHRS and CDR2 YFSETQ. The CDR3 length is 15 residues. The ends lost 4 bases at V and 4 bases at J; junction bases unmatched: 10. The CDR3 protein is CASSAAGGNLYEQYF. The CDR3 DNA follows: TGCGCCAGCAGCGCCGCAGGGGGCAATCTGTACGAGCAGTACTTC. Using reference TRBV5-1 and TRBJ2-7 for the parts outside the CDR3, the full variable domain is KAGVTQTPRYLIKTRGQQVTLSCSPISGHRSVSWYQQTPGQGLQFLFEYFSETQRNKGNFPGRFSGRQFSNSRSEMNVSTLELGDSALYLCASSAAGGNLYEQYFGPGTRLTVT.

The V and J genes are TRBV10-2 and TRBJ2-7; D may be TRBD1 (5 bases). With 7 bases removed from V and 2 bases from J, the gap between germline ends came to 12 bases. The CDR3 runs to 13 residues. Germline V gene data show CDR1 as WSHSY and CDR2 as SAAADI. CDR3 protein: CASTLDSAYEQYF. The CDR3 DNA sequence: TGCGCCAGCACTCTCGACAGCGCCTACGAGCAGTACTTC.

The chain employs TRBV6-1 and TRBJ2-7; 9 bases fit TRBD2. With V trimmed by 5 bases and J by 5 bases, 7 bases remained unmatched. Germline V gene data show CDR1 as MNHNS and CDR2 as SASEGT. The CDR3 is 14 amino acids. CDR3 amino acids: CASSRLAEQDEQYF. Here the CDR3 DNA reads TGTGCCAGCAGTCGACTAGCGGAGCAGGACGAGCAGTACTTC.

The V call is TRBV6-5, the J call TRBJ2-2, with no clear D. The CDR3 is 13 amino acids. Germline V gene data show CDR1 as MNHEY and CDR2 as SVGAGI. Deletions cut 5 bases from V and 1 base from J, with 5 bases between. The CDR3 DNA reads as TGTGCCAGCAGTGCGATGAACACCGGGGAGCTGTTTTTT. Protein sequence: CASSAMNTGELFF.

This chain links TRBV5-3 with TRBJ2-7; D remains unclear. TRBV5-3 is an ORF, and what it does is uncertain. The length of the CDR3 is 14 residues. The V end lost 5 bases, the J end lost 4 bases, and 16 bases lay between the germline ends. CDR3 in amino acids: CARSFPGFLYEQYF. CDR3 coding DNA: TGTGCCAGAAGTTTCCCGGGTTTCCTTTACGAGCAGTACTTC.

The chain couples TRBV14 to TRBJ2-3; D is ambiguous. The germline V gene has CDR1 SGHDN and CDR2 FVKESK. The CDR3 totals 15 residues. With 4 bases removed from V and 3 bases from J, the gap between germline ends came to 14 bases. The CDR3 is CASSLTAAGTDTQYF. The CDR3 DNA follows: TGTGCCAGCAGCCTCACTGCGGCCGGTACAGATACGCAGTATTTT.

This chain uses TRBV30 with TRBJ2-5, with a tentative D call TRBD2 (5 bases). Germline V lookup: CDR1 GTSNPN, CDR2 SVGIG (reference sequence). This CDR3 is built from 13 residues. Trimming took off 1 base at V and 1 base at J, with 7 bases between the two ends. The CDR3 is CAWSGGIQETQYF. The CDR3 DNA reads as TGTGCCTGGAGTGGAGGGATCCAAGAGACCCAGTACTTC. Based on the CDR3 plus reference TRBV30 and TRBJ2-5, the full variable domain is SQTIHQWPATLVQPVGSPLSLECTVEGTSNPNLYWYRQAAGRGLQLLFYSVGIGQISSEVPQNLSASRPQDRQFILSSKKLLLSDSGFYLCAWSGGIQETQYFGPGTRLLVL.

The rearrangement uses TRBV4-3 and TRBJ2-7, with TRBD1 identical over 8 bases. The ends lost 1 base at V and 4 bases at J; junction bases unmatched: 6. Per the germline V gene, CDR1 is LGHNA and CDR2 is YSLEER. This CDR3 contains 15 residues. CDR3 sequence: CASSQATGEWYEQYF. As DNA, the CDR3 is TGCGCCAGCAGCCAAGCGACAGGGGAGTGGTACGAGCAGTACTTC.

The chain combines TRBV29-1 with TRBJ2-1; 9 bases are a match to TRBD1. Per the germline V gene, CDR1 is SQVTM and CDR2 is ANQGSEA. The CDR3 totals 12 residues. The junction had 4 bases not matched to a gene; V was cut back by 7 bases and J by 6 bases. The CDR3 loop reads CSGDRDPNEQFF. The CDR3 DNA reads TGCAGCGGGGACAGGGATCCCAATGAGCAGTTCTTC.

This chain links TRBV9 with TRBJ2-5, with unresolved D. Germline CDR1 is SGDLS and CDR2 is YYNGEE. Trimming took 0 bases from V and 4 from J, leaving 10 bases between them. The CDR3 has 14 amino acids. The CDR3 is CASSVDVSSETQYF. In nucleotides, the CDR3 is TGTGCCAGCAGCGTAGACGTCAGCTCAGAGACCCAGTACTTC.

This rearrangement joins TRBV10-2 to TRBJ2-3; 7 nucleotides align to TRBD2. The CDR3 has 15 residues. Germline V gives CDR1 WSHSY, CDR2 SAAADI. With 2 bases clipped from V and 2 bases from J, the junction kept 4 bases outside the gene matches. The CDR3 loop reads CASSERREITDTQYF. The CDR3 bases are TGCGCCAGCAGTGAGAGGCGGGAGATCACAGATACGCAGTATTTT.

The chain employs TRBV30 and TRBJ2-7; D is unclear. The ends were cut back, 5 bases at V and 5 bases at J, with 10 bases in the middle. This CDR3 is 11 amino acids long. The germline V gene encodes CDR1 GTSNPN and CDR2 SVGIG (reference sequence). This CDR3 is CAWVRRDEQYF. Here the CDR3 DNA reads TGTGCCTGGGTAAGAAGGGACGAGCAGTACTTC.